Listed below are T cell receptor beta chains from one sample, sequenced in a study of blood T cell repertoires in COVID-19. Assay used: immunoSEQ multiplex PCR; TCRdb lists only in-frame clones, some missing. Of roughly 390,000 clones listed, approximately 81% are singletons. Sequenced material: peripheral blood. These receptors all come from a young woman with acute or convalescent COVID-19. CDR3s include the opening cysteine and the closing phenylalanine or tryptophan. D genes are given only for firm matches. Rows may omit the clone size; those that give it use once, few, many or a size class.

>.|TRBV6-5|TRBJ1-1|TRBD1
CASRDRQGKGAFF
TGTGCCAGCAGGGATCGACAGGGGAAAGGAGCTTTCTTT
>few|TRBV6-5|TRBJ1-2|TRBD1
CASSYRGTDRGYTF
TGTGCCAGCAGCTACAGGGGTACGGATAGGGGCTACACCTTC
>.|TRBV28|TRBJ2-3|TRBD1
CASSSRGQYSTDTQYF
TGTGCCAGCAGTTCTAGGGGACAGTATAGCACAGATACGCAGTATTTT
>.|TRBV2|TRBJ1-4|TRBD1
CASSEIWTGTSANEKLFF
TGTGCCAGCAGTGAAATATGGACAGGGACGTCGGCTAATGAAAAACTGTTTTTT
>.|TRBV21-1|TRBJ1-5|.
CASSKREESQHF
TGTGCCAGCAGCAAGCGGGAGGAGTCCCAGCATTTT
>.|TRBV9|TRBJ1-6|TRBD1
CASSTRQGPSPLHF
TGTGCCAGCAGCACCAGACAGGGGCCGTCACCCCTCCACTTT
>once|TRBV7-9|TRBJ1-1|.
CASSLKSGTEAFF
TGTGCCAGCAGCTTAAAGTCAGGCACTGAAGCTTTCTTT
>.|TRBV5-1|TRBJ2-1|TRBD2
CASSFSSGGEQFF
TGCGCCAGCAGCTTTTCTAGCGGGGGCGAGCAGTTCTTC
>.|TRBV7-9|TRBJ1-2|.
CASSLAQEGLYGYTF
TGTGCCAGCAGCTTAGCGCAAGAGGGTCTCTATGGCTACACCTTC
>.|TRBV5-1|TRBJ1-6|TRBD1
CASSLSSTGDSPLHF
TGCGCCAGCAGCTTGAGTTCAACAGGGGACTCACCCCTCCACTTT
>few|TRBV21-1|TRBJ2-6|.
CASTKGQHSGANVLTF
TGTGCCAGCACCAAGGGACAACACTCTGGGGCCAACGTCCTGACTTTC